The 7 T cell receptor beta chains listed next were all sequenced from one sample in a study of monozygotic twins with inflammatory bowel disease. After re-calling the 5' RACE reads, TCRdb lists one entry per CDR3 protein, DNA absent. The sample features about 300,000 distinct CDR3 sequences, with roughly 5.2% in its top ten. Sequenced: blood. The receptors here all came from a human donor with ulcerative colitis or Crohn's disease, or a healthy co-twin of an affected twin (not recorded which).

This chain connects TRBV11-2 to TRBJ1-1. The CDR3 is 13 residues long. The germline gives CDR1 SGHAT, CDR2 FQNNGV. The CDR3 loop is CASMEYQNTEAFF.

This sequence joins TRBV12-3 or TRBV12-4 and TRBJ2-1. The CDR3 has 15 amino acids. The CDR3 reads CASSLSRASYNEQFF.

The rearrangement uses TRBV20-1 and TRBJ2-7. This CDR3 has 15 amino acids. Germline-derived CDR1 and CDR2 are DFQATT and SNEGSKA (reference sequence). This CDR3 is CSARDIIALTYEQYF.

The V and J genes are TRBV5-6 and TRBJ2-1; the TRBD1 assignment by TCRdb is unverifiable without DNA. The germline CDR1 and CDR2 sequences are SGHDT and YYEEEE. CDR3 length: 17 residues. CDR3: CASSSLLDREKTNEQFF. Combining the CDR3 with reference TRBV5-6 and TRBJ2-1 gives the whole variable domain DAGVTQSPTHLIKTRGQQVTLRCSPKSGHDTVSWYQQALGQGPQFIFQYYEEEERQRGNFPDRFSGHQFPNYSSELNVNALLLGDSALYLCASSSLLDREKTNEQFFGPGTRLTVL.

The chain has TRBV30 and TRBJ2-1; the D gene TCRdb calls, TRBD1, cannot be checked with no DNA. The CDR3 sequence is 17 residues long. The germline gives CDR1 GTSNPN, CDR2 SVGIG (reference sequence). CDR3 residues: CAWSVPLVGADYNEQFF. The full variable domain, rest sourced from reference TRBV30 and TRBJ2-1, is SQTIHQWPATLVQPVGSPLSLECTVEGTSNPNLYWYRQAAGRGLQLLFYSVGIGQISSEVPQNLSASRPQDRQFILSSKKLLLSDSGFYLCAWSVPLVGADYNEQFFGPGTRLTVL.

The V call is TRBV14, the J call TRBJ1-4. This CDR3 has 15 residues. Germline V lookup: CDR1 SGHDN, CDR2 FVKESK. The CDR3 loop reads CASSQARGFNEKLFF.

The V gene is TRBV5-1, the J gene TRBJ2-5; TCRdb returns TRBD1, unconfirmable since there is no DNA. Per germline, CDR1 SGHRS and CDR2 YFSETQ. The CDR3 extends over 15 amino acids. CDR3 amino acids: CASSLADRDGETQYF.